Reported below is one TCR beta chain. Its antigen remains unidentified. This entry belongs to a study of breast tumors, draining lymph nodes, adjacent tissues. TCRdb processed the multiplex PCR reads anew with MiXCR; each CDR3 protein has one entry. The sample yields 13,000 or so distinct CDR3 sequences, roughly 57% seen once. Germline CDR1 is SNHLY and CDR2 is FYNNEI. The V and J ends lost 6 bases and 4 bases respectively, with 13 bases between them. CDR3 length: 14 amino acids. Overall study results and limits: Data only fit, rather than demonstrated, lymph node origin of most tumor T cells. Compared with basal-like, luminal-like tumors shared significantly more repertoire with nontumor tissue.

This sequence was found in a female donor with breast cancer. Some clones in this sample may be carry-over from other donors' samples. The sequencing sample was made of tumor-adjacent breast tissue. This rearrangement joins TRBV2 to TRBJ1-5; a weak D match, TRBD1 (5 bases). CDR3 sequence: CASRERTLNQPQHF. The CDR3 DNA sequence: TGTGCCAGCAGGGAAAGGACACTTAATCAGCCCCAGCATTTT.